These 8 T cell receptor beta chains were all obtained from the same sample, sequenced in a study of blood T cell repertoires in COVID-19. Produced via immunoSEQ multiplex PCR; TCRdb's table is partial and in-frame only. The sample includes hundreds of thousands of clones, 75% to 90% seen only once; the top ten take approximately 4.8%. Sequenced input: PBMCs or T cells enriched from blood (not recorded which). Receptors were obtained from a woman in her twenties or thirties who had been exposed to COVID-19.

The J gene is TRBJ1-1, the V gene TRBV18; unclear D gene. Germline CDR1 is KGHSH and CDR2 is LQKENI. Between the trimmed V and J ends, which lost 2 bases and 3 bases, there was a span of 7 bases. This CDR3 is built from 13 residues. The CDR3 DNA reads as TGTGCCAGCTCACCATTGAGCTACACTGAAGCTTTCTTT. This sequence encodes CASSPLSYTEAFF.

The V call is TRBV9, the J call TRBJ1-2; the D gene is possibly TRBD1 (5 bases). Per germline, CDR1 SGDLS and CDR2 YYNGEE. The CDR3 spans 15 residues. Trimming stripped 3 bases from V and 1 base from J, with 13 bases between. CDR3 residues: CASSGPQEINYGYTF. DNA of the CDR3: TGTGCCAGCAGCGGACCACAGGAGATTAACTATGGCTACACCTTC.

The chain couples TRBV6-5 to TRBJ1-6; TRBD1 aligns across 8 bases. The CDR3 is 14 amino acids. Germline assignment: CDR1 MNHEY and CDR2 SVGAGI. Unmatched junction bases numbered 7, after V lost 7 bases and J lost 8 bases. The CDR3 sequence is CASNPTGADSPLHF. The CDR3 coding sequence is TGTGCCAGCAACCCGACAGGGGCCGATTCACCCCTCCACTTT.

The CDR3 spells CASSSRGTPNEQFF. The CDR3 nucleotides are TGTGCCAGCAGCTCCAGGGGCACCCCCAATGAGCAGTTCTTC. The chain links TRBV7-3 to TRBJ2-1, with D perhaps matching TRBD1 (6 bases). The CDR3 extends over 14 amino acids. V was pared by 4 bases and J by 6 bases, with 13 bases between. From germline, CDR1 is SGHTA and CDR2 FQGTGA.

The sample holds one count of this clone. This chain joins TRBV4-2 and TRBJ2-7, with 8 bases that match TRBD1. The CDR3 is 15 residues long. Germline CDR1 LGHNA, CDR2 YNFKEQ. After removal of 0 bases from V and 2 bases from J, the junction contained 3 bases not matched to a gene. The CDR3 is CASSQETGGTYEQYF. In DNA, the CDR3 is TGTGCCAGCAGCCAAGAAACAGGGGGAACCTACGAGCAGTACTTC.

The V call is TRBV13, the J call TRBJ2-3; 8 bases fit TRBD2. The CDR3 spans 16 residues. J lost 5 bases, V lost 2 bases, and 9 bases had no gene match. Germline loops: CDR1 PRHDT, CDR2 FYEKMQ (reference sequence). CDR3 amino acids: CASSLKGGGPVDTQYF. In DNA form, the CDR3 reads TGTGCCAGCAGCTTAAAGGGCGGGGGGCCGGTAGATACGCAGTATTTT.

About this clone itself: Other DNA sequences of this sample code for an identical CDR3. The V and J genes are TRBV5-1 and TRBJ1-2, with TRBD1 identical over 7 bases. The CDR3 is 13 amino acids. The ends lost 0 bases at V and 6 bases at J; junction bases unmatched: 2. Germline-derived CDR1 and CDR2 are SGHRS and YFSETQ. In nucleotides, the CDR3 is TGCGCCAGCAGCTTGGGTCAGGGGGATGGCTACACCTTC. Protein sequence: CASSLGQGDGYTF. Filled out from reference TRBV5-1 and TRBJ1-2, the complete variable domain reads KAGVTQTPRYLIKTRGQQVTLSCSPISGHRSVSWYQQTPGQGLQFLFEYFSETQRNKGNFPGRFSGRQFSNSRSEMNVSTLELGDSALYLCASSLGQGDGYTFGSGTRLTVV.

The table lists this clone with a count of one. The chain uses TRBV6-2 or TRBV6-3 and TRBJ2-3, with 12 bases identical to TRBD2. The V gene end was trimmed by 4 bases and the J gene end by 5 bases; junction bases not matched to a gene: 7. Germline V lookup: CDR1 MNHEY, CDR2 SVGEGT. The CDR3 length is 16 residues. The CDR3 protein is CASSFSSGGALDTQYF. For the CDR3, the DNA is TGTGCCAGCAGTTTCTCTAGCGGGGGGGCCTTAGATACGCAGTATTTT.